This T cell receptor (beta chain) was captured by sequencing in a study of blood T cell repertoires in COVID-19. Trimming cost V 8 bases and J 7 bases, with 20 bases left between them. CDR1 and CDR2 (germline): SEHNR, FQNEAQ (reference sequence). This CDR3 region has 14 residues. Original processing notes: Using reference gene primer amplification, nucleated cell counts were estimated. Data came from immunoSEQ multiplex PCR; TCRdb stores just in-frame clones and leaves some out. The DNA was the basis for D and trimming; V, J and clone size are from that table. The profile shows approximately 210,000 clones, about 83% of them singletons.

The clonotype was recovered from a woman in her seventies with active or convalescent COVID-19. Input material: peripheral blood. The chain carries TRBV7-9 and TRBJ1-1; D not resolved. The CDR3 bases are TGTGCCAGCGGACTATTGCGCCAGGCGTTTGAAGCTTTCTTT. Translated, it gives CASGLLRQAFEAFF.